This T cell receptor beta chain emerged from a study of blood T cell repertoires in COVID-19. Clones were read by immunoSEQ multiplex PCR, and TCRdb kept only the in-frame ones, dropping some. The sample shows a few hundred thousand clones, 90% to 95% of them seen only once. This CDR3 region has 15 residues. Unmatched junction bases numbered 4, after V lost 1 base and J lost 5 bases. Germline V gene lookup returns CDR1 SGHDT and CDR2 YYEEEE. Adults between roughly 18 and 89 years of age took part from some 25 US areas. Participants' reported clinical history set cohort assignment. The receptor was derived from a human donor in a cohort exposed to, infected with or recovered from COVID-19 (not recorded which). The donor label of this sample is uncertain. Sample: PBMCs or T cells enriched from blood (not recorded which). This chain connects TRBV5-6 to TRBJ1-1; 11 bases align to TRBD1. CDR3 DNA: TGTGCCAGCAGCTTGAAGGACAGGGGGCGGACTGAAGCTTTCTTT. This gives the protein CASSLKDRGRTEAFF.